The T cell receptor (beta chain) described here comes from a study of blood T cell repertoires in COVID-19. Across the study: PBMCs, B-cell-depleted T cells, or T cells were the source of the cDNA or gDNA that made up the material.

Authors' analysis steps: The authors estimated nucleated cell counts from reference gene primer amplification. Only in-frame clones appear in the TCRdb table, and some are missing; sequencing was by immunoSEQ multiplex PCR. V and J calls and clone size are copied from that table; D and trimming were computed from the DNA. The repertoire holds tens of thousands of clones, approximately 86% seen once, with more than 15% in the top ten. Unmatched junction bases numbered 5, after V lost 5 bases and J lost 6 bases. The CDR3 is 14 residues long. CDR1 is KGHSH and CDR2 is LQKENI in the germline V gene. This TCR was recovered from a man aged 60 to 69 with active or convalescent COVID-19. Sample: peripheral blood. The chain employs TRBV18 and TRBJ1-4; 8 bases map to TRBD1. The CDR3 DNA sequence: TGTGCCAGCTCAATGGACAGGGTAGATGAAAAACTGTTTTTT. Translation: CASSMDRVDEKLFF.